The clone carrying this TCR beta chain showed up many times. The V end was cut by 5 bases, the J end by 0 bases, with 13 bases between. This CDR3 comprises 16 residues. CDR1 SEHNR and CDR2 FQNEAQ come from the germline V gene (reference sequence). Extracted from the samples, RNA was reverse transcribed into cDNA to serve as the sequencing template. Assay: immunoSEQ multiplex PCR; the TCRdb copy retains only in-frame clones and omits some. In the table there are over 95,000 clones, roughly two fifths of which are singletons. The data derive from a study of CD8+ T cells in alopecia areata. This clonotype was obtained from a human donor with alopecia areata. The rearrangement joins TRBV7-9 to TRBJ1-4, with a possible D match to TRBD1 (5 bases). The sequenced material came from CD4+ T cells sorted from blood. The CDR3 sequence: CASSTGQPSTNEKLFF. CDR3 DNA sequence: TGTGCCAGCAGCACTGGACAACCCTCAACTAATGAAAAACTGTTTTTT.